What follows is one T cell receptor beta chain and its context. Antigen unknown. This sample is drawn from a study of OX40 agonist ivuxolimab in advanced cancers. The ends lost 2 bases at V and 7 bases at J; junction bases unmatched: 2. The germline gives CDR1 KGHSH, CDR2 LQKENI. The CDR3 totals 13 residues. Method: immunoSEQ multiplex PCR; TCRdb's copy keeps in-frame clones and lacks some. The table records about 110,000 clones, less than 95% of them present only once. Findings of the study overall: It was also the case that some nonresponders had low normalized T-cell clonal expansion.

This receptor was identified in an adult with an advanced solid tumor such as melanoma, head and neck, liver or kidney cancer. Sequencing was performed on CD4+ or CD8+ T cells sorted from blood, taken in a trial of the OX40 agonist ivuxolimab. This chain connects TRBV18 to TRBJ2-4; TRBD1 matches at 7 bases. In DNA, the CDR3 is TGTGCCAGCTCACCAGACAGGGAGAACATTCAGTACTTC. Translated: CASSPDRENIQYF. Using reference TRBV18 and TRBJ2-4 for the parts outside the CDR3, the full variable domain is NAGVMQNPRHLVRRRGQEARLRCSPMKGHSHVYWYRQLPEEGLKFMVYLQKENIIDESGMPKERFSAEFPKEGPSILRIQQVVRGDSAAYFCASSPDRENIQYFGAGTRLSVL.